These T cell receptor beta chains were read from a single sample in a study of cytomegalovirus exposure and HLA in healthy donors. Measured with immunoSEQ multiplex PCR; TCRdb has only the in-frame clones, and not every one. The sample includes over 110,000 clones, more than 75% of them seen just once. The specimen sequenced was PBMCs. These receptors all come from a female donor in good health and CMV-seronegative. CDR3s include the opening cysteine and the closing phenylalanine or tryptophan. The order of the fields is clone size, D gene, J gene, V gene, CDR3 length, CDR3 DNA, CDR3 protein. A D gene is named only where the DNA matches it firmly. Size values are once, few and many counts, or a class for expanded clones, and some rows have none.

clone size: .; D gene: .; J gene: TRBJ2-7; V gene: TRBV5-5; CDR3 length: 13; CDR3 DNA: TGTGCCAGCAGCCCGGCGAGGCCCTACGAGCAGTACTTC; CDR3 protein: CASSPARPYEQYF
clone size: .; D gene: TRBD1; J gene: TRBJ1-6; V gene: TRBV30; CDR3 length: 13; CDR3 DNA: TGTGCCGAAGGGAGGACAGGCAATTCACCCCTCCACTTT; CDR3 protein: CAEGRTGNSPLHF
clone size: .; D gene: TRBD1; J gene: TRBJ1-2; V gene: TRBV4-1; CDR3 length: 16; CDR3 DNA: TGCGCCAGCAGCGACTCGCCAGGGGGATCTAACTATGGCTACACCTTC; CDR3 protein: CASSDSPGGSNYGYTF
clone size: few; D gene: .; J gene: TRBJ1-1; V gene: TRBV29-1; CDR3 length: 14; CDR3 DNA: TGCAGCGTTGATCTTGGAGAGGGAACCACTGAAGCTTTCTTT; CDR3 protein: CSVDLGEGTTEAFF
clone size: .; D gene: TRBD1; J gene: TRBJ1-2; V gene: TRBV5-1; CDR3 length: 14; CDR3 DNA: TGCGCCAGCAGCTTGTATTCCGGGACAGGGGGCTACACCTTC; CDR3 protein: CASSLYSGTGGYTF
clone size: few; D gene: .; J gene: TRBJ1-5; V gene: TRBV6-5; CDR3 length: 14; CDR3 DNA: TGTGCCAGCAGGGGAATACAGGGAAGGCAGCCCCAGCATTTT; CDR3 protein: CASRGIQGRQPQHF
clone size: .; D gene: .; J gene: TRBJ1-5; V gene: TRBV2; CDR3 length: 17; CDR3 DNA: TGTGCCAGCAGTGAAGGTCTCGGCCGGGGTAGCAATCAGCCCCAGCATTTT; CDR3 protein: CASSEGLGRGSNQPQHF
clone size: .; D gene: .; J gene: TRBJ2-2; V gene: TRBV5-6; CDR3 length: 17; CDR3 DNA: TGTGCCAGCAGCTTGCCCGGACAGTTGGGGCCGGCCGGGGAGCTGTTTTTT; CDR3 protein: CASSLPGQLGPAGELFF
clone size: .; D gene: TRBD2; J gene: TRBJ2-7; V gene: TRBV6-1; CDR3 length: 14; CDR3 DNA: TGTGCCAGCACCCAAAGGGAGGGCCGGAGGGAGCAGTACTTC; CDR3 protein: CASTQREGRREQYF
clone size: .; D gene: .; J gene: TRBJ1-2; V gene: TRBV28; CDR3 length: 14; CDR3 DNA: TGTGCCAGCTCCCGGGGGGCCAACACCTATGGCTACACCTTC; CDR3 protein: CASSRGANTYGYTF
clone size: once; D gene: .; J gene: TRBJ2-7; V gene: TRBV11-3; CDR3 length: 14; CDR3 DNA: TGTGCCAGCAGCTTAGCTCTACCCCCCTACGAGCAGTACTTC; CDR3 protein: CASSLALPPYEQYF
clone size: .; D gene: .; J gene: TRBJ2-7; V gene: TRBV28; CDR3 length: 11; CDR3 DNA: TGTGCCAGCACAGGCTCCTACGAGCAGTACTTC; CDR3 protein: CASTGSYEQYF
clone size: .; D gene: TRBD2; J gene: TRBJ2-3; V gene: TRBV19; CDR3 length: 15; CDR3 DNA: TGTGCCAGTAGACTGGGAGGGGTGGGCGCAGATACGCAGTATTTT; CDR3 protein: CASRLGGVGADTQYF
clone size: few; D gene: TRBD1; J gene: TRBJ2-6; V gene: TRBV19; CDR3 length: 18; CDR3 DNA: TGTGCCAGTAGTGTCCGGGACAGGGGCACTTCCGGGGCCAACGTCCTGACTTTC; CDR3 protein: CASSVRDRGTSGANVLTF
clone size: .; D gene: .; J gene: TRBJ2-3; V gene: TRBV9; CDR3 length: 16; CDR3 DNA: TGTGCCAGCAGCGTAGCGTCGGCTAGCTCCTCAGATACGCAGTATTTT; CDR3 protein: CASSVASASSSDTQYF
clone size: few; D gene: .; J gene: TRBJ1-2; V gene: TRBV5-4; CDR3 length: 14; CDR3 DNA: TGTGCCAGCAGGCCAATCAGGGGCTCCTATGGCTACACCTTC; CDR3 protein: CASRPIRGSYGYTF
clone size: .; D gene: .; J gene: TRBJ2-7; V gene: TRBV4-1; CDR3 length: 14; CDR3 DNA: TGCGCCAGCAGCCAAGGGCTCCGGGGGAACGAGCAGTACTTC; CDR3 protein: CASSQGLRGNEQYF
clone size: .; D gene: .; J gene: TRBJ2-3; V gene: TRBV7-9; CDR3 length: 13; CDR3 DNA: TGTGCCAAGCAGCAGGCGATCACAGATACGCAGTATTTT; CDR3 protein: CAKQQAITDTQYF
clone size: .; D gene: .; J gene: TRBJ2-2; V gene: TRBV6-1; CDR3 length: 14; CDR3 DNA: TGTGCCAGCAGTTCGGTAGTGTTCACCGGGGAGCTGTTTTTT; CDR3 protein: CASSSVVFTGELFF